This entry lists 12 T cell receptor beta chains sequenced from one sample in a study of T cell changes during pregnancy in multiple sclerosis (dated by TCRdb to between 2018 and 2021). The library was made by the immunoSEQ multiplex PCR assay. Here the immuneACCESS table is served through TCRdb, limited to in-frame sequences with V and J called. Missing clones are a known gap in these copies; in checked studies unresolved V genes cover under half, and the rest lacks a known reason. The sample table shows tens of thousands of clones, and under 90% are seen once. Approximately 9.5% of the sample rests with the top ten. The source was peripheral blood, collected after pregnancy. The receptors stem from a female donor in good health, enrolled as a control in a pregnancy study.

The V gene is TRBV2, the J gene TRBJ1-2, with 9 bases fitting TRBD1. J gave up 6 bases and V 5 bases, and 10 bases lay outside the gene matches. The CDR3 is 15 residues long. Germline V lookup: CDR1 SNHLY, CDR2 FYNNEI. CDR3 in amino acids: CASSKTQGALDGYTF. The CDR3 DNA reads TGTGCCAGCAGTAAAACACAGGGGGCCTTGGATGGCTACACCTTC.

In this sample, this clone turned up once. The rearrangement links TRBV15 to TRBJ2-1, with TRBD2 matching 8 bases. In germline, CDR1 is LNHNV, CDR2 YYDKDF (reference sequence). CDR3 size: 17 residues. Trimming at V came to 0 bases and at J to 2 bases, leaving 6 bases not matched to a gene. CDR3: CATSRDPPGGAYNEQFF. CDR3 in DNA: TGTGCCACCAGCAGAGACCCCCCGGGAGGGGCCTACAATGAGCAGTTCTTC.

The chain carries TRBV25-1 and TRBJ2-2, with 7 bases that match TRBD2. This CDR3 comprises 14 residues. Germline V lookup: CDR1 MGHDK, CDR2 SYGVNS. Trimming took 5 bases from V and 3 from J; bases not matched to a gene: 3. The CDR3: CASSLREYTGELFF. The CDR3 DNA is TGTGCCAGCAGTTTGCGGGAGTACACCGGGGAGCTGTTTTTT.

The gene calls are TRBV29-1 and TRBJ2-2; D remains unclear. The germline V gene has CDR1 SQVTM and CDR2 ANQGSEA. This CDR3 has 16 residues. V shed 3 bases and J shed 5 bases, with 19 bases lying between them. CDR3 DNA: TGCAGCGTTGAGGTATATGTCGCAGGCTCTACCGGGGAGCTGTTTTTT. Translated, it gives CSVEVYVAGSTGELFF.

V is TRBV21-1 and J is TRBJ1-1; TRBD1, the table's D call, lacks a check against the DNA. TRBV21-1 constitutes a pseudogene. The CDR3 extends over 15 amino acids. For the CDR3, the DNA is TGTGCCAGCAGCCGGACAGTCGGAGCAAACACTGAAGCTTTCTTT. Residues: CASSRTVGANTEAFF.

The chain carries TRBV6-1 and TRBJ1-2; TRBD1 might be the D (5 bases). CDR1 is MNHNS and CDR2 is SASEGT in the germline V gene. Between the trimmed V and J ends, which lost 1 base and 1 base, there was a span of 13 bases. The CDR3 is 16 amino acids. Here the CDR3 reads CASSEVAGVNNYGYTF. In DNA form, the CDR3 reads TGTGCCAGCAGTGAAGTGGCGGGGGTCAATAACTATGGCTACACCTTC.

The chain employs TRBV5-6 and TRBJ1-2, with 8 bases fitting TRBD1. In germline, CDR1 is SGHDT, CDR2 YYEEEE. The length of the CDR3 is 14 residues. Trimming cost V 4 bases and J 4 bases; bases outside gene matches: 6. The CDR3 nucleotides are TGTGCCAGCAGCAGACAGGGGACGAGCTATGGCTACACCTTC. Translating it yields CASSRQGTSYGYTF.

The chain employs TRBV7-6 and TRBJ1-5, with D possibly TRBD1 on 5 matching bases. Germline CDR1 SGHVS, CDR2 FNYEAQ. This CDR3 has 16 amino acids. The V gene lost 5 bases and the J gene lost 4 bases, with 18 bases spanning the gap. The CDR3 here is CASSPPYCRGNQPQHF. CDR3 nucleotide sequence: TGTGCCAGCAGCCCCCCCTATTGTCGGGGGAATCAGCCCCAGCATTTT.

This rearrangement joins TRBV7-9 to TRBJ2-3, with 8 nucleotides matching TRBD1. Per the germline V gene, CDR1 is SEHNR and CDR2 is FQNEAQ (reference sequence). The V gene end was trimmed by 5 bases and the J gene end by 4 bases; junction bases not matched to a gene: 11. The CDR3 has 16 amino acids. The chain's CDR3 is CASSHQTGVDPDTQYF. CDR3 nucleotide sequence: TGTGCCAGCAGCCACCAGACAGGGGTAGATCCAGATACGCAGTATTTT.

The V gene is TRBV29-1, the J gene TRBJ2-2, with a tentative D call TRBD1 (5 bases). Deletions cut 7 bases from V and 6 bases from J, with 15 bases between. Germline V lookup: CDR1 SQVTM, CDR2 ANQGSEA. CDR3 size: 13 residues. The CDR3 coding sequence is TGCAGCGCGAAAGGGGCAATTGCCGGGGAGCTGTTTTTT. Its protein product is CSAKGAIAGELFF.

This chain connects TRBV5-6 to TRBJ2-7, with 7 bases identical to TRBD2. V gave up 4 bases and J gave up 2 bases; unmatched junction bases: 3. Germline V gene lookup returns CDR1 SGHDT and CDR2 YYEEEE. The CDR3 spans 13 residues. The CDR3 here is CASSAGVTYEQYF. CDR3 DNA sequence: TGTGCCAGCAGCGCGGGGGTAACCTACGAGCAGTACTTC.

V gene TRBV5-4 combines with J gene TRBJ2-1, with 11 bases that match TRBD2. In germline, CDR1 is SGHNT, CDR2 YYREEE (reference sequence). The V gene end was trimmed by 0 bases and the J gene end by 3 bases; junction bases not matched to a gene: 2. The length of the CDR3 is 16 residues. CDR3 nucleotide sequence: TGTGCCAGCAGCTTGGCTGGGACTAGCGGCTACAATGAGCAGTTCTTC. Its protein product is CASSLAGTSGYNEQFF.